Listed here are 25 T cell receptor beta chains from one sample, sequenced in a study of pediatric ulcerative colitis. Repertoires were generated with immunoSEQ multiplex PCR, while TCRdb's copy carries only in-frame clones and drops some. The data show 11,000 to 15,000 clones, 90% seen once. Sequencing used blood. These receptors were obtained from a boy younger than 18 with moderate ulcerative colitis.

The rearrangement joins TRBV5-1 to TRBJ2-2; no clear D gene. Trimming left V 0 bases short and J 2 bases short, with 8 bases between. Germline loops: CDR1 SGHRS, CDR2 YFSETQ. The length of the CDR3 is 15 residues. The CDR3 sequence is CASSLAQFNTGELFF. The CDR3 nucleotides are TGCGCCAGCAGCTTGGCCCAGTTCAACACCGGGGAGCTGTTTTTT. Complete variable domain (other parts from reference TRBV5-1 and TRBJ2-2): KAGVTQTPRYLIKTRGQQVTLSCSPISGHRSVSWYQQTPGQGLQFLFEYFSETQRNKGNFPGRFSGRQFSNSRSEMNVSTLELGDSALYLCASSLAQFNTGELFFGEGSRLTVL.

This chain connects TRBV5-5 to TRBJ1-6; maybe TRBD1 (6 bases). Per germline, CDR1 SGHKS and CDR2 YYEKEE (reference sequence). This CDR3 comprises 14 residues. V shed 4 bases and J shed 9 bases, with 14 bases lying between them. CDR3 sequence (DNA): TGTGCCAGCAGCGGGGGCAGGGATGGTTCACCCCTCCACTTT. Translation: CASSGGRDGSPLHF.

CDR3 amino acids: CASSFLILSTGELFF. CDR3 DNA: TGTGCCAGCAGCTTTCTGATCCTTAGCACCGGGGAGCTGTTTTTT. The rearrangement uses TRBV7-8 and TRBJ2-2; D unresolved. Trimming left V 3 bases short and J 4 bases short, with 12 bases between. Germline V CDR1 and CDR2: SGHVS, FQNEAQ. The CDR3 spans 15 residues.

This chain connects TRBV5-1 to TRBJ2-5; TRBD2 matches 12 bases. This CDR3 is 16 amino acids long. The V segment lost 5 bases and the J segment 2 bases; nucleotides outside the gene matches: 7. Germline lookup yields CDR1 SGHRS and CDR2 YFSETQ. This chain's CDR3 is CASRQLAGGIQETQYF. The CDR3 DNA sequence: TGCGCCAGCAGACAACTAGCGGGGGGCATTCAAGAGACCCAGTACTTC. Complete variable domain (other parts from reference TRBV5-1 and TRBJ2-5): KAGVTQTPRYLIKTRGQQVTLSCSPISGHRSVSWYQQTPGQGLQFLFEYFSETQRNKGNFPGRFSGRQFSNSRSEMNVSTLELGDSALYLCASRQLAGGIQETQYFGPGTRLLVL.

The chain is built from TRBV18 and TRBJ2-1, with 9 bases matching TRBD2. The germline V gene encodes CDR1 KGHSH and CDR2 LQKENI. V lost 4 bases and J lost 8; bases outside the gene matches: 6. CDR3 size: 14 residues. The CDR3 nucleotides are TGTGCCAGCTCACAGAGCGGGAGGTCGGATGAGCAGTTCTTC. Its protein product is CASSQSGRSDEQFF.

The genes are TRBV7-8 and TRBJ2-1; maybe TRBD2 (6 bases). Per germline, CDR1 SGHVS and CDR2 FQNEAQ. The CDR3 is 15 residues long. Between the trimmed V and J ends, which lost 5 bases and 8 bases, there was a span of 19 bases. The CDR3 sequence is CASSPQRVGPDEQFF. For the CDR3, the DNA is TGTGCCAGCAGCCCGCAGCGGGTGGGTCCGGATGAGCAGTTCTTC.

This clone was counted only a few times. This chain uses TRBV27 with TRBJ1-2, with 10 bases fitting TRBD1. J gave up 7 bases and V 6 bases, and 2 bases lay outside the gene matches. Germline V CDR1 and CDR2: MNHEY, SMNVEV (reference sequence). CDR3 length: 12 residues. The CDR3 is CASRRDRGGYTF. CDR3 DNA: TGTGCCAGCAGGCGGGACAGGGGTGGCTACACCTTC.

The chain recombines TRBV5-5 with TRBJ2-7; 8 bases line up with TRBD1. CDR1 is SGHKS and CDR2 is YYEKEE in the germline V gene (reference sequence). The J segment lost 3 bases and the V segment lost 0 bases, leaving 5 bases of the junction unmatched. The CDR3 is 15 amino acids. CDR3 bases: TGTGCCAGCAGCTTGGGTTCTGGACAGGGCTACGAGCAGTACTTC. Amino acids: CASSLGSGQGYEQYF.

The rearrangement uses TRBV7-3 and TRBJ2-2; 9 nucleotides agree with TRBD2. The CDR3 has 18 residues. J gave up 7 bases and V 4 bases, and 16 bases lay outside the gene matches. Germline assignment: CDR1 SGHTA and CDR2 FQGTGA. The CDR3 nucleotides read TGTGCCAGCAGCTCCTCCCCCCCGGCGGGGGGGCTTAACGGGGAGCTGTTTTTT. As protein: CASSSSPPAGGLNGELFF.

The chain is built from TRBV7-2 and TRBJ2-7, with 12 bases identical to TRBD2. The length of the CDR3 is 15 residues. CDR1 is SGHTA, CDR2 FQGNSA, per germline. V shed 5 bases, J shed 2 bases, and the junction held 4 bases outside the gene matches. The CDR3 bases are TGTGCCAGCAGCCACACTAGCGGGGGGCCCTACGAGCAGTACTTC. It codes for CASSHTSGGPYEQYF.

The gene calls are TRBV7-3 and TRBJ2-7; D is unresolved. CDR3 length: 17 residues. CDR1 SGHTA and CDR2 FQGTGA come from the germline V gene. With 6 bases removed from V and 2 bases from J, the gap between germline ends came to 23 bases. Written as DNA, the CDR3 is TGTGCCAGCAGTCACTCCTCGATGCCGAGGAGAACCTACGAGCAGTACTTC. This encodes CASSHSSMPRRTYEQYF. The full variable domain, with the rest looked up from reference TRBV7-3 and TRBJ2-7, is GAGVSQTPSNKVTEKGKYVELRCDPISGHTALYWYRQSLGQGPEFLIYFQGTGAADDSGLPNDRFFAVRPEGSVSTLKIQRTERGDSAVYLCASSHSSMPRRTYEQYFGPGTRLTVT.

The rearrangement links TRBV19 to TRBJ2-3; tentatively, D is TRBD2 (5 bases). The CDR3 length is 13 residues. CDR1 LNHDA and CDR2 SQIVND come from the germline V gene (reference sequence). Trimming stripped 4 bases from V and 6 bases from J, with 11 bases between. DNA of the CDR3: TGTGCCAGTAGTAGGGGTTCGGGGGATACGCAGTATTTT. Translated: CASSRGSGDTQYF.

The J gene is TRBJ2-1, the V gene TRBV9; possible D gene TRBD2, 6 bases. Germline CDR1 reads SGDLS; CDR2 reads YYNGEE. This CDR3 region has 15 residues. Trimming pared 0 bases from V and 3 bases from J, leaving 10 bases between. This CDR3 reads CASSVDGGDYNEQFF. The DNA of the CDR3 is TGTGCCAGCAGCGTAGACGGGGGAGACTACAATGAGCAGTTCTTC.

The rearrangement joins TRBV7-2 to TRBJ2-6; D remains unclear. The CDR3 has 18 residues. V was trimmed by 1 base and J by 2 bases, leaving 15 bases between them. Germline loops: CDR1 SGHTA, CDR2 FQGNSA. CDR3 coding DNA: TGTGCCAGCAGCTTAGTTGGCACTGGGCAAACTGGGGCCAACGTCCTGACTTTC. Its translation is CASSLVGTGQTGANVLTF.

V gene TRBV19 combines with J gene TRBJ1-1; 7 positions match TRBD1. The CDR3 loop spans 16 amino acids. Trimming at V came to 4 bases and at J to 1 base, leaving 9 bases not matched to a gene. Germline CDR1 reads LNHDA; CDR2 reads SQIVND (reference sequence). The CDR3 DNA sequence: TGTGCCAGTAGTACCCAGACGACAGGGACGAACACTGAAGCTTTCTTT. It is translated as CASSTQTTGTNTEAFF.

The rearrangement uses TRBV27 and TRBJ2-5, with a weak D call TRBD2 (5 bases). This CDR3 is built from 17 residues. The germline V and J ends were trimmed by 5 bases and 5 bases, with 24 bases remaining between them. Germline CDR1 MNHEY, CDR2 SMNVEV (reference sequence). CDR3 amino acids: CASSPLILIRPGETQYF. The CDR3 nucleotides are TGTGCCAGCAGTCCCTTAATTTTGATCAGGCCGGGGGAGACCCAGTACTTC.

CDR3 sequence: CASSQDPGLADKETQYF. DNA of the CDR3: TGCGCCAGCAGCCAAGATCCGGGACTAGCGGATAAAGAGACCCAGTACTTC. The rearrangement links TRBV4-1 to TRBJ2-5; the match to TRBD2 covers 11 bases. CDR3 length equals 17 residues. Germline values: CDR1 MGHRA, CDR2 YSYEKL. Trimming at V came to 0 bases and at J to 3 bases, leaving 6 bases not matched to a gene.

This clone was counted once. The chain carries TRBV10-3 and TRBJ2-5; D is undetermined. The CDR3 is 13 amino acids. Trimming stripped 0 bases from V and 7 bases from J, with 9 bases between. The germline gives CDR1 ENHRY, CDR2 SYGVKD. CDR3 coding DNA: TGTGCCATCAGTGAGTCGCGCTTGGGGACCCAGTACTTC. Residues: CAISESRLGTQYF.

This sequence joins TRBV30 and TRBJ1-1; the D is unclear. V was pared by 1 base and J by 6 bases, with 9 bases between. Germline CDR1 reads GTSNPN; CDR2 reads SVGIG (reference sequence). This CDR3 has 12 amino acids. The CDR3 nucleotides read TGTGCCTGGAGTGGAGTAAACTCTGAAGCTTTCTTT. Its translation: CAWSGVNSEAFF.

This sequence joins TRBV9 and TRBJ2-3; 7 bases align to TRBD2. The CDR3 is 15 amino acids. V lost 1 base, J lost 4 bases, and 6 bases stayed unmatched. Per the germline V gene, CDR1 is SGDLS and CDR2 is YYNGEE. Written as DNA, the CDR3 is TGTGCCAGCAGCGTAATGGGCGGGAGCCCAGATACGCAGTATTTT. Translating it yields CASSVMGGSPDTQYF.

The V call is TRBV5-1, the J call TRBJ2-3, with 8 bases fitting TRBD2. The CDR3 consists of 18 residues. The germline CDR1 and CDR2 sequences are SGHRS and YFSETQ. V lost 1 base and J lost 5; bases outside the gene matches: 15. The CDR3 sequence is CASSLYPGSREVQDTQYF. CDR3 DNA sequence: TGCGCCAGCAGCTTGTACCCCGGTTCGCGGGAGGTGCAAGATACGCAGTATTTT.

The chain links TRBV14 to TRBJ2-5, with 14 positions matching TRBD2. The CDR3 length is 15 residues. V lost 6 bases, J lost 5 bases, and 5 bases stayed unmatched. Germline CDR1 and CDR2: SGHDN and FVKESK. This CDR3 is CASRPGLAGVETQYF. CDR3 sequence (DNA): TGTGCCAGCAGACCGGGACTAGCGGGAGTCGAGACCCAGTACTTC.

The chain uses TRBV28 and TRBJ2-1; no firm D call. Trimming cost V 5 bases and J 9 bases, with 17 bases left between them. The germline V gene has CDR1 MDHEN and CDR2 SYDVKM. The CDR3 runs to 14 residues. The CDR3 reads CASSTDLWGGEQFF. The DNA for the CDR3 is TGTGCCAGCAGTACCGACCTCTGGGGTGGTGAGCAGTTCTTC.

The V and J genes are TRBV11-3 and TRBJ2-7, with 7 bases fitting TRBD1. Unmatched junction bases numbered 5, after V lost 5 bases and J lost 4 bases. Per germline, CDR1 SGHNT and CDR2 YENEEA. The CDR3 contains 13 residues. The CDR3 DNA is TGTGCCAGCAGCCCGGGACAGAATTACGAGCAGTACTTC. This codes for CASSPGQNYEQYF.

The CDR3 DNA is TGCGCCAGCAGCTTGGGACAGATCCCCTACGAGCAGTACTTC. This translates into CASSLGQIPYEQYF. V is TRBV5-1 and J is TRBJ2-7; possible D gene TRBD1, 5 bases. The CDR3 has 14 residues. Germline CDR1 is SGHRS and CDR2 is YFSETQ. Trimming removed 0 bases from V and 2 bases from J, with 9 bases in between.